This TCR beta chain was documented in a study of T cells in Graves' hyperthyroidism and ophthalmopathy. Diagnosis rested on symptoms, serum thyroxine and TRAb, thyroid ultrasound, and orbital computed tomography. PBMCs were obtained from 9 to 10 ml fresh peripheral blood. This CDR3 spans 13 amino acids. Deletions cut 6 bases from V and 4 bases from J, with 15 bases between. The germline CDR1 and CDR2 sequences are DFQATT and SNEGSKA (reference sequence). There are many counts of this clonotype. Template material for amplifying TCR beta CDR3 regions consisted of RNA transcripts. A first-round RT-PCR of the TCR CDR3 used the HTBI primer set. TCRdb redid the calling of the multiplex PCR reads with MiXCR, one entry per CDR3 protein. The repertoire holds 300,000 to 450,000 distinct CDR3 sequences, with less than 20% as singletons.

This rearrangement joins TRBV20-1 to TRBJ1-1; D might be TRBD1 (6 bases). This receptor was taken from a woman in her thirties or forties with Graves' ophthalmopathy. Sequenced material: blood. In DNA form, the CDR3 reads TGCAGTGCCCTGGGACAAACTGGCACTGAAGCTTTCTTT. Translated: CSALGQTGTEAFF.